Presented here are 13 T cell receptor beta chains from one specimen sequenced in a study of blood T cell repertoires in COVID-19 (dated by TCRdb to 2020 to 2021). Library construction relied on the immunoSEQ multiplex PCR assay. The source is immuneACCESS, and TCRdb retained only in-frame sequences with V and J called. Part of the clones is not carried over; for the studies checked, unresolved V genes explain less than half of this, and the remainder is unexplained. This sample has 95,000 to 110,000 clones in its table, and about four fifths of those were observed once. The top ten constitute roughly 4% of the sample. Material: peripheral blood. Receptors were obtained from a man between 65 and 85 years old with acute or convalescent COVID-19.

The chain couples TRBV19 to TRBJ1-2; D gene ambiguous. The CDR3 length is 16 residues. The V and J ends lost 6 bases and 4 bases respectively, with 21 bases between them. From germline, CDR1 is LNHDA and CDR2 SQIVND (reference sequence). CDR3: CASSPAGPRASYGYTF. CDR3 nucleotide sequence: TGTGCCAGTAGCCCCGCGGGCCCTAGAGCGAGCTATGGCTACACCTTC.

The gene calls are TRBV29-1 and TRBJ2-2; the D gene is possibly TRBD2 (6 bases). The CDR3 is 13 residues long. V was clipped by 7 bases and J by 0 bases, with 9 bases between them. Germline V gene data show CDR1 as SQVTM and CDR2 as ANQGSEA. The CDR3 DNA sequence: TGCAGCGCTGGAGGGGCGAACACCGGGGAGCTGTTTTTT. Translating gives CSAGGANTGELFF.

The chain joins TRBV12-5 to TRBJ1-1; 9 bases are a match to TRBD1. The CDR3 is 16 amino acids. Germline loops: CDR1 LGHNT, CDR2 FRNRAP. Trimming at V came to 2 bases and at J to 2 bases, leaving 6 bases not matched to a gene. CDR3 protein: CASGLILTGGNTEAFF. Written as DNA, the CDR3 is TGTGCTAGTGGTTTGATCCTGACAGGGGGAAACACTGAAGCTTTCTTT. Complete variable domain (other parts from reference TRBV12-5 and TRBJ1-1): DARVTQTPRHKVTEMGQEVTMRCQPILGHNTVFWYRQTMMQGLELLAYFRNRAPLDDSGMPKDRFSAEMPDATLATLKIQPSEPRDSAVYFCASGLILTGGNTEAFFGQGTRLTVV.

The chain combines TRBV18 with TRBJ2-2, with D tentatively TRBD1 (5 bases). The germline V gene has CDR1 KGHSH and CDR2 LQKENI. This CDR3 comprises 14 residues. The V end was cut by 4 bases, the J end by 5 bases, with 11 bases between. In nucleotides, the CDR3 is TGTGCCAGCTCACTAACGACAGATACCGGGGAGCTGTTTTTT. Translation: CASSLTTDTGELFF.

This chain links TRBV16 with TRBJ1-3; D is ambiguous. CDR3 size: 14 residues. Germline V gives CDR1 KGHSY, CDR2 FQNENV. Trimming stripped 3 bases from V and 0 bases from J, with 6 bases between. CDR3 loop: CASSQEGSGNTIYF. DNA for the CDR3: TGTGCCAGCAGCCAGGAGGGCTCTGGAAACACCATATATTTT.

The chain has TRBV19 and TRBJ2-3; 7 bases fit TRBD1. The V gene end was trimmed by 8 bases and the J gene end by 0 bases; junction bases not matched to a gene: 8. The CDR3 covers 15 residues. From germline, CDR1 is LNHDA and CDR2 SQIVND (reference sequence). The CDR3 DNA follows: TGTGCCAGTTGGGACAGACACTTTAGCACAGATACGCAGTATTTT. This codes for CASWDRHFSTDTQYF.

V gene TRBV4-1 combines with J gene TRBJ1-4; 8 bases agree with TRBD1. This CDR3 comprises 17 residues. From germline, CDR1 is MGHRA and CDR2 YSYEKL. J gave up 1 base and V 4 bases, and 8 bases lay outside the gene matches. CDR3 DNA: TGCGCCAGCAGCCCGCACGGACAGGGCGGAACTAATGAAAAACTGTTTTTT. This encodes CASSPHGQGGTNEKLFF.

The chain has TRBV4-1 and TRBJ1-1; the D is unclear. The germline V gene encodes CDR1 MGHRA and CDR2 YSYEKL. The V end lost 1 base, the J end lost 7 bases, and 19 bases lay between the germline ends. This CDR3 spans 16 amino acids. This CDR3 is CASSQVSPAGENEAFF. In nucleotides, the CDR3 is TGCGCCAGCAGCCAAGTATCCCCCGCAGGTGAGAATGAAGCTTTCTTT.

This sequence joins TRBV7-9 and TRBJ1-5; 9 nucleotides agree with TRBD1. This CDR3 region has 13 residues. With V trimmed by 5 bases and J by 6 bases, 2 bases remained unmatched. Germline values: CDR1 SEHNR, CDR2 FQNEAQ (reference sequence). CDR3 in DNA: TGTGCCAGCAGCGCACAGGGGGCTCAGCCCCAGCATTTT. Translating it yields CASSAQGAQPQHF.

This chain connects TRBV18 to TRBJ2-2, with 7 bases lining up with TRBD1. The CDR3 consists of 18 residues. Germline V CDR1 and CDR2: KGHSH, LQKENI. The V gene end was trimmed by 1 base and the J gene end by 2 bases; junction bases not matched to a gene: 10. Here the CDR3 reads CASSPLRDSGRNTGELFF. In nucleotides, the CDR3 is TGTGCCAGCTCACCACTCCGGGACAGTGGAAGAAACACCGGGGAGCTGTTTTTT.

V is TRBV18 and J is TRBJ2-1, with a tentative D call TRBD2 (5 bases). CDR1 is KGHSH and CDR2 is LQKENI in the germline V gene. The CDR3 loop spans 13 amino acids. V was trimmed by 5 bases and J by 4 bases, leaving 9 bases between them. The CDR3 DNA reads TGTGCCAGCTCATATCGGGGTTACAATGAGCAGTTCTTC. This translates into CASSYRGYNEQFF.

The chain links TRBV3-1 (or the pseudogene TRBV3-2) to TRBJ2-1; D is uncertain. The CDR3 runs 15 residues. Germline lookup yields CDR1 LGHDT and CDR2 YNNKEL (reference sequence). V was shortened by 2 bases and J by 1 base, with 9 bases between the two germline ends. The CDR3 sequence: CASSQNSNSYNEQFF. The CDR3 nucleotides are TGTGCCAGCAGCCAAAACTCCAATTCCTACAATGAGCAGTTCTTC.

V gene TRBV21-1 combines with J gene TRBJ1-5; the D segment call TRBD1 is taken from the table without a DNA check. TRBV21-1 is given as a pseudogene. The CDR3 extends over 15 amino acids. The CDR3 loop is CASSKQGARNQPQHF. The CDR3 coding sequence is TGTGCCAGCAGCAAGCAGGGGGCCCGCAATCAGCCCCAGCATTTT.